The entry below describes one T cell receptor beta chain. The table came from immunoSEQ multiplex PCR; TCRdb's copy has only in-frame clones and leaves some out. In the table there are tens of thousands of clones, 85% to 90% of which are singletons. This record comes from a study of blood T cell repertoires in COVID-19. Germline V gene data show CDR1 as SGDLS and CDR2 as YYNGEE. Trimming removed 4 bases from V and 3 bases from J; junction bases left unmatched: 4. The CDR3 contains 14 residues. The source is an elderly man with acute or convalescent COVID-19. The chain is built from TRBV9 and TRBJ2-4; 7 positions match TRBD1. Source material: peripheral blood. The CDR3 is CASSPRTGKNIQYF. The CDR3 DNA sequence: TGTGCCAGCAGCCCTCGGACAGGCAAAAACATTCAGTACTTC.